The source of this T cell receptor beta chain is a study of CD8 T cells in ankylosing spondylitis (dated 2017 in TCRdb). Study-wide context: The study set out to find disease-linked TCR variants by profiling T cell receptor beta repertoires in ankylosing spondylitis patients and healthy donors. The full study cohort comprised around 25 ankylosing spondylitis patients and 85 to 120 healthy donors. Peripheral blood was sampled, and synovial fluid was additionally collected from ankylosing spondylitis patients. Overall study outcomes, separate from this receptor: The disease-linked clones showed a CD8+ phenotype and occurred at relatively low frequencies in peripheral blood. Some motif variants had previously been reported in the synovial fluid and blood of reactive arthritis patients, which suggests shared mechanisms of disease initiation. Blood from ankylosing spondylitis patients appeared to be characterized by a TCR beta motif composed of several highly homologous amino acid variants. Significant enrichment of the disease-linked clones was reported in matched synovial fluid samples from ankylosing spondylitis patients.

Measured from the cysteine to the phenylalanine, the CDR3 is 13 residues long. The DNA shown is the 39-base CDR3, in frame from base 1. Ends trimmed: V by 1 base, J by 6 bases; bases unmatched to a gene: 1. As for this clonotype: Its antigen is currently not known. Base qualities are not provided; no much larger clone lies one nucleotide away.

TCRdb lists the instrument as Illumina HiSeq 2500. TCR beta libraries were prepared by quantitative 5'-RACE with molecular barcodes. The paper's data handling went like this. To identify disease-linked TCR variants, a new computational method was used, one built on a probabilistic model of VDJ rearrangement. The public reads were reanalyzed by TCRdb: fastp trimming at Q25, MiXCR alignment, in-frame beta chains only. All rows with the same CDR3 protein become a single entry with the most common DNA and genes. What appears here as the V and J calls and clone size reflects TCRdb's work, not the paper's. The sample table contains approximately 440,000 distinct CDR3 sequences; only one count was recorded for roughly 15% of them. The ten biggest clones cover approximately 0.97% of the sample.

This receptor was obtained from a male donor with ankylosing spondylitis. Sequencing input: blood, either unsorted or a sorted T cell fraction (not recorded which). The rearranged segments are TRBV12-3 or TRBV12-4 and TRBJ1-1; TRBD1 aligns with 8 central bases. The DNA reads TGTGCCAGCAGTTTAGAACAGGGGGCTGAAGCTTTCTTT. It codes for CASSLEQGAEAFF.